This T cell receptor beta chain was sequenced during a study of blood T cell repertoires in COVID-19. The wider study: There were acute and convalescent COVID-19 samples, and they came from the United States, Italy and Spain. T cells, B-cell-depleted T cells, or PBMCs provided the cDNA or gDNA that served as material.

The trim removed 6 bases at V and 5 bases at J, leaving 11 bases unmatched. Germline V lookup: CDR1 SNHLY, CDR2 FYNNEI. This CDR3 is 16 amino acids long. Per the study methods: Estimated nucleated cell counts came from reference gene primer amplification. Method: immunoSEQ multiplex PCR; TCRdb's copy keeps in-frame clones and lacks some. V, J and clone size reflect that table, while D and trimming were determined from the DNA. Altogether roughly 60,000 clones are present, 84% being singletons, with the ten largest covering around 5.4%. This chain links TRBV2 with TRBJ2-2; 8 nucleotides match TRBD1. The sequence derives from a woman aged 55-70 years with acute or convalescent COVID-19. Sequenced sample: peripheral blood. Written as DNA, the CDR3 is TGTGCCAGCAGCCTCGACAGGGGTCGTATTACCGGGGAGCTGTTTTTT. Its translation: CASSLDRGRITGELFF.